The 18 T cell receptor beta chains presented below share a single source sample, sequenced in a study of blood T cells in healthy people across ages. Using a J-beta primer mix together with a sample-barcoded 5' primer, a second PCR was run for about 6 to 12 cycles. TCRdb redid the calling of the 5' RACE reads with MiXCR, one entry per CDR3 protein. The repertoire holds 850,000 to 950,000 distinct CDR3 sequences, with about 28% as singletons. Source material: blood. The receptors originated from a woman older than 75 in good health.

The chain is built from TRBV6-5 and TRBJ2-4; D unresolved. The tail of the sequence fits TRBJ2-7 better, so the J call may be wrong. The germline gives CDR1 MNHEY, CDR2 SVGAGI. The CDR3 sequence is 14 residues long. The CDR3 DNA follows: TGTGCCGGCAAATCGGCGGTGAGCTCCTACGAGCAGTACTTC. This translates into CAGKSAVSSYEQYF.

Concerning this clonotype: A much larger clone is a single base away; this may be a read error. This chain joins TRBV20-1 and TRBJ1-1; D is uncertain. V lost 2 bases and J lost 4, with 11 bases in between. The CDR3 is 13 amino acids. Germline V gene data show CDR1 as DFQATT and CDR2 as SNEGSKA (reference sequence). The CDR3 DNA reads TGCAGTGCTAGACCTTTCTCGAGCACTGAAGCTTTCTTT. Translated: CSARPFSSTEAFF.

The sample holds one count of this clonotype. The V and J genes are TRBV20-1 and TRBJ2-1; weak D call: TRBD2 (5 bases). V lost 3 bases and J 0 bases, leaving 12 bases between the germline ends. The CDR3 consists of 15 residues. Germline CDR1 reads DFQATT; CDR2 reads SNEGSKA (reference sequence). This chain's CDR3 is CSASRGETSYNEQFF. CDR3 DNA: TGCAGTGCTAGCCGGGGAGAGACCTCCTACAATGAGCAGTTCTTC.

As to this clonotype: Because it lacks the conserved phenylalanine or tryptophan at the end, this CDR3 is likely a read error. This CDR3 reads CASSSQGGVTEAFV. CDR3 coding DNA: TGTGCCAGCAGTTCCCAGGGGGGGGTCACTGAAGCTTTCGTT. The chain employs TRBV12-3 or TRBV12-4 and TRBJ1-1; 7 positions match TRBD1. Trimming cost V 4 bases and J 4 bases; bases outside gene matches: 6. The CDR3 spans 14 residues.

This clonotype was detected once. Being one base from a much bigger clone, this may be a read error. J is TRBJ2-1 and V is TRBV28; 9 bases agree with TRBD2. With V trimmed by 6 bases and J by 2 bases, 5 bases remained unmatched. The CDR3 runs 15 residues. The V gene's germline CDR1 is MDHEN and CDR2 SYDVKM. CDR3: CASRKAGGPYNEQFF. DNA of the CDR3: TGTGCCAGCAGGAAAGCGGGGGGCCCCTACAATGAGCAGTTCTTC.

This chain joins TRBV27 and TRBJ1-2; 7 nucleotides line up with TRBD1. This CDR3 comprises 13 residues. The germline V gene encodes CDR1 MNHEY and CDR2 SMNVEV (reference sequence). After removal of 6 bases from V and 8 bases from J, the junction contained 9 bases not matched to a gene. The CDR3 loop reads CASSSPGGGGYTF. DNA for the CDR3: TGTGCCAGCAGCTCCCCAGGGGGGGGAGGCTACACCTTC.

This clonotype was observed once. V gene TRBV30 combines with J gene TRBJ2-5; D not certain. The CDR3 is 9 residues long. Germline V gene lookup returns CDR1 GTSNPN and CDR2 SVGIG (reference sequence). Trimming removed 4 bases at V and 5 bases at J, with 2 bases between. CDR3 loop: CAWIETQYF. CDR3 bases: TGTGCCTGGATCGAGACCCAGTACTTC.

This rearrangement joins TRBV20-1 to TRBJ1-4; 11 bases align to TRBD1. The CDR3 sequence is 14 residues long. Trimming cost V 6 bases and J 7 bases; bases outside gene matches: 7. The germline CDR1 and CDR2 sequences are DFQATT and SNEGSKA (reference sequence). The CDR3 DNA follows: TGCAGTGCACCGGACAGGGGGCTGAGTGAAAAACTGTTTTTT. Its translation: CSAPDRGLSEKLFF.

This clonotype showed up many times. The chain employs TRBV6-1 and TRBJ2-2; no definite D call. V lost 2 bases and J lost 1, with 8 bases in between. Germline CDR1 reads MNHNS; CDR2 reads SASEGT. This CDR3 spans 15 amino acids. DNA of the CDR3: TGTGCCAGCAGTGAACTCGTTAGGAACACCGGGGAGCTGTTTTTT. It is translated as CASSELVRNTGELFF.

The rearrangement joins TRBV12-3 or TRBV12-4 to TRBJ2-5; D is unresolved. The V end was cut by 3 bases, the J end by 11 bases, with 16 bases between. CDR3 length: 13 amino acids. The CDR3 nucleotides read TGTGCCAGCAGTTTCCTCCCTAACTACGTGCAGTACTTC. This codes for CASSFLPNYVQYF.

This chain links TRBV2 with TRBJ2-5, with 8 positions matching TRBD2. The V and J ends lost 3 bases and 13 bases, in that order; junction bases with no gene match: 7. The V gene's germline CDR1 is SNHLY and CDR2 FYNNEI. The CDR3 consists of 12 residues. Written as DNA, the CDR3 is TGTGCCAGCAGTGAGGCGAGGCTAGCGGGGTACTTC. Its translation is CASSEARLAGYF.

This clonotype was seen many times. This rearrangement joins TRBV7-2 to TRBJ2-5; tentatively, D is TRBD2 (6 bases). Per germline, CDR1 SGHTA and CDR2 FQGNSA. Trimming took 6 bases from V and 4 from J, leaving 12 bases between them. The CDR3 is 13 residues long. The CDR3 sequence is CASRTAGLETQYF. The CDR3 nucleotides are TGTGCCAGCAGAACGGCGGGGTTAGAGACCCAGTACTTC. The full variable domain, completed using reference TRBV7-2 and TRBJ2-5, is GAGVSQSPSNKVTEKGKDVELRCDPISGHTALYWYRQSLGQGLEFLIYFQGNSAPDKSGLPSDRFSAERTGGSVSTLTIQRTQQEDSAVYLCASRTAGLETQYFGPGTRLLVL.

This clonotype was seen repeatedly, ten times or more. The V gene is TRBV12-3 or TRBV12-4, the J gene TRBJ2-3; D gene unclear. There are 14 residues in the CDR3. The ends were cut back, 3 bases at V and 0 bases at J, with 7 bases in the middle. Here the CDR3 DNA reads TGTGCCAGCAGTTTGGTCAGTAGCACAGATACGCAGTATTTT. It codes for CASSLVSSTDTQYF.

This clonotype was seen repeatedly, ten times or more. The V call is TRBV6-5, the J call TRBJ2-5; no definite D call. This CDR3 is 16 amino acids long. The germline V gene encodes CDR1 MNHEY and CDR2 SVGAGI. The V gene lost 7 bases and the J gene lost 4 bases, with 22 bases spanning the gap. The DNA of the CDR3 is TGTGCCAGCACCCAACGAGGCGGTTCCTGGGGAGAGACCCAGTACTTC. Protein sequence: CASTQRGGSWGETQYF.

In this sample, this clonotype turned up many times. The CDR3 here is CAISRSEKYEQYF. The DNA for the CDR3 is TGTGCCATCAGCCGGAGCGAGAAATACGAGCAGTACTTC. J is TRBJ2-7 and V is TRBV10-3; D is unclear. From germline, CDR1 is ENHRY and CDR2 SYGVKD. This CDR3 contains 13 residues. V shed 6 bases and J shed 4 bases, with 13 bases lying between them.

This clonotype was observed many times. The chain couples TRBV14 to TRBJ2-7; 8 positions agree with TRBD1. V lost 0 bases to trimming and J lost 3 bases; unmatched junction nucleotides: 7. The CDR3 has 16 amino acids. Germline lookup yields CDR1 SGHDN and CDR2 FVKESK. The CDR3 DNA sequence: TGTGCCAGCAGCCAAGATGCCCGACAGGGGAACTACGAGCAGTACTTC. Translation gives CASSQDARQGNYEQYF.

In its sample, this clonotype was seen many times. This chain connects TRBV4-3 to TRBJ1-2, with 9 bases identical to TRBD1. With V trimmed by 2 bases and J by 4 bases, 5 bases remained unmatched. CDR1 and CDR2 from the germline V gene are LGHNA and YSLEER. The CDR3 totals 15 residues. In nucleotides, the CDR3 is TGCGCCAGCAGCCAAAATGGACAGGGGACCTATGGCTACACCTTC. It translates to CASSQNGQGTYGYTF.

There are a few counts of this clonotype. The chain is built from TRBV5-1 and TRBJ1-1, with a weak D call TRBD1 (5 bases). The CDR3 extends over 15 amino acids. Germline CDR1 is SGHRS and CDR2 is YFSETQ. Trimming shortened V by 0 bases and J by 0 bases, and 9 bases separated the two germline ends. This chain's CDR3 is CASSLAAGMNTEAFF. DNA for the CDR3: TGCGCCAGCAGCTTGGCCGCAGGGATGAACACTGAAGCTTTCTTT.